This is a list of T cell receptor beta chains from one sample in a study of OX40 agonist ivuxolimab in advanced cancers. The protocol was immunoSEQ multiplex PCR, while the TCRdb copy is restricted to in-frame clones and leaves out a portion. The table shows over 25,000 clones, with around 86% occurring only once. The sequenced sample was CD4+ or CD8+ T cells sorted from blood, obtained in a trial of the OX40 agonist ivuxolimab. These receptor sequences come from an adult with an advanced solid tumor such as melanoma, head and neck, liver or kidney cancer. Both conserved end residues are part of each CDR3. The order of the fields is D gene, J gene, V gene, clone size, CDR3 DNA, CDR3 protein. D genes are given only for firm matches. Size values are once, few and many counts, or a class for expanded clones, and some rows have none.

d_call: TRBD1; j_call: TRBJ2-5; v_call: TRBV11-2; clone_size: -; cdr3_nt: TGTGCCAGCAGCTTAGGATGGGACAGGGTAGAAGAGACCCAGTACTTC; cdr3_aa: CASSLGWDRVEETQYF
d_call: -; j_call: TRBJ1-2; v_call: TRBV9; clone_size: -; cdr3_nt: TGTGCCAGCAGCGTAGGCCAGTCAGCCTATGGCTACACCTTC; cdr3_aa: CASSVGQSAYGYTF
d_call: TRBD1; j_call: TRBJ1-6; v_call: TRBV28; clone_size: few; cdr3_nt: TGTGCCAGCAACCTTCGGGACAGGTTATCACCCCTCCACTTT; cdr3_aa: CASNLRDRLSPLHF
d_call: -; j_call: TRBJ1-5; v_call: TRBV5-5; clone_size: -; cdr3_nt: TGTGCCAGCAGCTTAGACATTTCGAATCAGCCCCAGCATTTT; cdr3_aa: CASSLDISNQPQHF
d_call: -; j_call: TRBJ2-2; v_call: TRBV18; clone_size: -; cdr3_nt: TGTGCCAGCTCACCGCCTTCGGGAGAGGGGTACACCGGGGAGCTGTTTTTT; cdr3_aa: CASSPPSGEGYTGELFF
d_call: -; j_call: TRBJ2-5; v_call: TRBV7-3; clone_size: -; cdr3_nt: TGTGCCAGCAGCTCGGTCGGTGGGGGTTTGGAGACCCAGTACTTC; cdr3_aa: CASSSVGGGLETQYF
d_call: -; j_call: TRBJ2-3; v_call: TRBV27; clone_size: once; cdr3_nt: TGTGCCAGCAGTACCCGAAACATCACAGATACGCAGTATTTT; cdr3_aa: CASSTRNITDTQYF
d_call: -; j_call: TRBJ1-2; v_call: TRBV5-1; clone_size: -; cdr3_nt: TGTGCCAGCAGCTTGGCGCTGGAGGGGAACTATGGCTACACCTTC; cdr3_aa: CASSLALEGNYGYTF
d_call: TRBD1; j_call: TRBJ1-1; v_call: TRBV7-9; clone_size: -; cdr3_nt: TGTGCCAGCAGCCCCCGCGTCGCGGGCAGGGGGGACACTGAAGCTTTCTTT; cdr3_aa: CASSPRVAGRGDTEAFF
d_call: -; j_call: TRBJ2-1; v_call: TRBV19; clone_size: -; cdr3_nt: TGTGCCAGTAGTATAGGGAGGTTTGGGGACTCGTCGGTAGATAGCTCCTACAATGAGCAGTTCTTC; cdr3_aa: CASSIGRFGDSSVDSSYNEQFF
d_call: -; j_call: TRBJ1-2; v_call: TRBV28; clone_size: few; cdr3_nt: TGTGCCAGCAGCCGACGGACGGACTATGGCTACACCTTC; cdr3_aa: CASSRRTDYGYTF
d_call: -; j_call: TRBJ1-1; v_call: TRBV7-9; clone_size: -; cdr3_nt: TGTGCCAGCAGCTTAGTCCCTGCCGGAGAAGCTTTCTTT; cdr3_aa: CASSLVPAGEAFF
d_call: -; j_call: TRBJ2-7; v_call: TRBV5-1; clone_size: -; cdr3_nt: TGCGCCAGCAGCTTTACATTTTCCTACGAGCAGTACTTC; cdr3_aa: CASSFTFSYEQYF
d_call: TRBD2; j_call: TRBJ2-5; v_call: TRBV11-2; clone_size: -; cdr3_nt: TGTGCCAGCAGACAGGAAAGCGGGAAGACCCAGTACTTC; cdr3_aa: CASRQESGKTQYF
d_call: TRBD1; j_call: TRBJ2-1; v_call: TRBV5-6; clone_size: -; cdr3_nt: TGTGCCAGCAGCCCCGGGATTGAGACAGGGTCTAACTACAATGAGCAGTTCTTC; cdr3_aa: CASSPGIETGSNYNEQFF
d_call: -; j_call: TRBJ2-1; v_call: TRBV13; clone_size: -; cdr3_nt: TGTGCCAGCAGCTCCCTCGGGGACTGGAGCTCCTACAATGAGCAGTTCTTC; cdr3_aa: CASSSLGDWSSYNEQFF
d_call: -; j_call: TRBJ1-2; v_call: TRBV5-1; clone_size: -; cdr3_nt: TGCGCCACCCTTGGGGGGACTGATGGCTACACCTTC; cdr3_aa: CATLGGTDGYTF
d_call: -; j_call: TRBJ2-1; v_call: TRBV13; clone_size: -; cdr3_nt: TGTGCCAGCAGCGCTCGGAGTAGCGGAACCTACAATGAGCAGTTCTTC; cdr3_aa: CASSARSSGTYNEQFF
d_call: -; j_call: TRBJ1-2; v_call: TRBV6-4; clone_size: -; cdr3_nt: TGTGCCAGCAGTTCGTCGAAGGGCTACACCTTC; cdr3_aa: CASSSSKGYTF
d_call: -; j_call: TRBJ2-1; v_call: TRBV27; clone_size: -; cdr3_nt: TGTGCCAGCAGTCCTAACCCTAGCCGGGTCGATGAGCAGTTCTTC; cdr3_aa: CASSPNPSRVDEQFF
d_call: TRBD2; j_call: TRBJ2-5; v_call: TRBV29-1; clone_size: -; cdr3_nt: TGCAGCGTTGAAGTGATAACTAGCGCAGATCAAGAGACCCAGTACTTC; cdr3_aa: CSVEVITSADQETQYF
d_call: -; j_call: TRBJ2-3; v_call: TRBV19; clone_size: -; cdr3_nt: TGTGCCAGAATCGGGGCCAGGGCTAGCACAGATACGCAGTATTTT; cdr3_aa: CARIGARASTDTQYF
d_call: -; j_call: TRBJ1-2; v_call: TRBV5-6; clone_size: -; cdr3_nt: TGTGCCAGCAGCCTAGGCCGGAGGAACACCTTC; cdr3_aa: CASSLGRRNTF
d_call: TRBD1; j_call: TRBJ2-7; v_call: TRBV2; clone_size: -; cdr3_nt: TGTGCCAGCAGTGACACAGGGGCGGTTACCTACGAGCAGTACTTC; cdr3_aa: CASSDTGAVTYEQYF
d_call: TRBD2; j_call: TRBJ2-4; v_call: TRBV4-1; clone_size: -; cdr3_nt: TGCGCCAGCAGCCAAGCTACCCCGGGCGGGGGAAGAAACATTCAGTACTTC; cdr3_aa: CASSQATPGGGRNIQYF
d_call: -; j_call: TRBJ2-3; v_call: TRBV12-2; clone_size: -; cdr3_nt: TGTGCAAGTCGCCCACGGGATAGCCCAAGCACAGATACGCAGTATTTT; cdr3_aa: CASRPRDSPSTDTQYF
d_call: -; j_call: TRBJ2-2; v_call: TRBV28; clone_size: -; cdr3_nt: TGTGCCAGCAGTTTTGTTGTGAGTGAATCAGTAAACACCGGGGAGCTGTTTTTT; cdr3_aa: CASSFVVSESVNTGELFF
d_call: -; j_call: TRBJ2-7; v_call: TRBV11-3; clone_size: -; cdr3_nt: TGTGCCAGCAGCTTAGCTGGTAACTACGAGCAGTACTTC; cdr3_aa: CASSLAGNYEQYF
d_call: -; j_call: TRBJ1-1; v_call: TRBV5-1; clone_size: -; cdr3_nt: TGCGCCAGCAGCTTGACGGGGGAAATCCCGAACACTGAAGCTTTCTTT; cdr3_aa: CASSLTGEIPNTEAFF